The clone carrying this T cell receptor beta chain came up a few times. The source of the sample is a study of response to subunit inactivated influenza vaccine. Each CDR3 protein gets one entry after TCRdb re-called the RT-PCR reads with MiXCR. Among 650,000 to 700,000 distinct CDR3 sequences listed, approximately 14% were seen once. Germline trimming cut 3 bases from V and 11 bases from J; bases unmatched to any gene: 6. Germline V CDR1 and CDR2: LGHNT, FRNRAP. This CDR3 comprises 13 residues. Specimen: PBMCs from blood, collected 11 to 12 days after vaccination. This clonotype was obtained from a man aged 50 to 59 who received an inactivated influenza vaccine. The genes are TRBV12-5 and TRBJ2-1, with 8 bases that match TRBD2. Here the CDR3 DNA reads TGTGCTAGTGGTTTTAGTCGGGGGGGAAAGCAGTTCTTC. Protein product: CASGFSRGGKQFF.